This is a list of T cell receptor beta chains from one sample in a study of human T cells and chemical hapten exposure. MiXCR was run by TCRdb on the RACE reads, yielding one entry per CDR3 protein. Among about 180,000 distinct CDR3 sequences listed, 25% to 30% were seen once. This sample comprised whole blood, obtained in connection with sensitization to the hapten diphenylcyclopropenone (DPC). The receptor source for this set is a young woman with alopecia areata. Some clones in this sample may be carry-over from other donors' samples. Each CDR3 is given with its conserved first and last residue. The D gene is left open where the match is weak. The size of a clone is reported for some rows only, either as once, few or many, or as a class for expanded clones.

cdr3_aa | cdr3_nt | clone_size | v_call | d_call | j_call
CASRGDEQYF | TGTGCCAGCCGGGGGGACGAGCAGTACTTC | . | TRBV6-1 | TRBD2 | TRBJ2-7
CASSGRYADTQYF | TGTGCCAGCAGCGGTCGGTACGCAGATACGCAGTATTTT | . | TRBV12-3/TRBV12-4 | . | TRBJ2-3
CSASLWGPNQPQHF | TGCAGTGCTAGCCTGTGGGGGCCCAATCAGCCCCAGCATTTT | . | TRBV20-1 | . | TRBJ1-5
CASSPGQRGDTDTQYF | TGTGCCAGCTCACCTGGTCAGCGGGGGGACACAGATACGCAGTATTTT | . | TRBV18 | TRBD2 | TRBJ2-3
CASSLEGPPTSEAFF | TGCGCCAGCAGCTTGGAGGGGCCCCCCACCTCTGAAGCTTTCTTT | few | TRBV5-1 | . | TRBJ1-1
CSASPPDRANTEAFF | TGCAGTGCTAGCCCCCCAGACAGGGCGAACACTGAAGCTTTCTTT | few | TRBV20-1 | TRBD1 | TRBJ1-1
CASSILRGGTSTDTQYF | TGTGCCAGCAGTATACTAAGAGGCGGGACTAGCACAGATACGCAGTATTTT | . | TRBV28 | . | TRBJ2-3
CARNRTGQPQHF | TGTGCCAGAAACAGGACCGGTCAGCCCCAGCATTTT | few | TRBV27 | . | TRBJ1-5
CSVSKGDTQYF | TGCAGCGTTAGCAAGGGAGATACGCAGTATTTT | . | TRBV29-1 | . | TRBJ2-3
CASSRQTGGVKNTEAFF | TGTGCCAGCAGTCGACAGACAGGGGGTGTAAAGAACACTGAAGCTTTCTTT | . | TRBV6-2/TRBV6-3 | TRBD1 | TRBJ1-1
CASSVGTGTEAFF | TGTGCCAGCAGCGTGGGGACAGGGACTGAAGCTTTCTTT | many | TRBV9 | TRBD1 | TRBJ1-1
CASSLRQGLANYGYTF | TGTGCCAGCAGCCTTAGACAGGGACTGGCTAACTATGGCTACACCTTC | few | TRBV5-6 | TRBD1 | TRBJ1-2
CASSYAASGTRELFF | TGTGCCAGCAGTTATGCAGCTAGCGGGACTAGGGAGCTGTTTTTT | once | TRBV6-2/TRBV6-3 | TRBD2 | TRBJ2-2
CASSQYMGRDQPQHF | TGCGCCAGCAGCCAATACATGGGACGGGATCAGCCCCAGCATTTT | . | TRBV4-3 | . | TRBJ1-5
CASRSNSGSQETQYF | TGTGCCAGCAGATCGAATAGCGGGAGCCAAGAGACCCAGTACTTC | few | TRBV11-2 | TRBD2 | TRBJ2-5
CASSTSVNYEQYF | TGTGCCAGCAGTACTAGCGTGAACTACGAGCAGTACTTC | . | TRBV2 | TRBD2 | TRBJ2-7
CASSYPSSGPPGGEQFF | TGTGCCAGCAGCTACCCCTCGAGCGGGCCCCCAGGGGGAGAGCAGTTCTTC | . | TRBV11-2 | . | TRBJ2-1
CASSPEGAGANVLTF | TGCGCCAGCAGCCCGGAGGGTGCCGGGGCCAACGTCCTGACTTTC | few | TRBV4-3 | . | TRBJ2-6
CASSDSNYGYTF | TGTGCCAGCAGTGACAGCAACTATGGCTACACCTTC | . | TRBV25-1 | . | TRBJ1-2
CSVGTGHRQNEKLFF | TGCAGCGTTGGGACAGGGCACCGACAGAATGAAAAACTGTTTTTT | few | TRBV29-1 | TRBD1 | TRBJ1-4
CASSQDGAGDTQYF | TGCGCCAGCAGCCAAGACGGGGCCGGAGATACGCAGTATTTT | . | TRBV4-3 | . | TRBJ2-3
CASSPRDRASGELFF | TGTGCCAGCAGCCCAAGGGACAGGGCGAGCGGGGAGCTGTTTTTT | . | TRBV11-1 | TRBD1 | TRBJ2-2
CASSVSTEAFF | TGTGCCAGCAGTGTCAGCACTGAAGCTTTCTTT | . | TRBV28 | . | TRBJ1-1
CASSLLGTSGWSSYNEQFF | TGTGCCAGCAGCTTATTGGGGACTAGCGGATGGAGCTCCTACAATGAGCAGTTCTTC | few | TRBV11-2 | TRBD2 | TRBJ2-1
CASSRDVYGYTF | TGTGCCAGCAGTCGGGACGTTTATGGCTACACCTTC | . | TRBV28 | . | TRBJ1-2
CANAGTSGSGEQYF | TGTGCCAACGCCGGGACTAGCGGGAGTGGGGAGCAGTACTTC | few | TRBV10-3 | TRBD2 | TRBJ2-7
CSAGSSGGLQETQYF | TGCAGTGCGGGTTCTAGCGGGGGCCTCCAAGAGACCCAGTACTTC | . | TRBV20-1 | TRBD2 | TRBJ2-5